This TCR beta chain was identified in a study of regulatory T cells in long-lasting Graves disease. Documented time point: newly diagnosed GD, antithyroid drugs for less than 3 months. PBMC RNA served as the TCR library source. According to the study, TCR beta libraries were built with iRepertoire HTBI primers and CDR3-region Arm-PCR. TCRdb processed the multiplex PCR reads anew with MiXCR; each CDR3 protein has one entry. The sample has about 220,000 distinct CDR3 sequences, roughly 19% seen once. The same data also went into a second study, on T cells in Graves' hyperthyroidism and ophthalmopathy.

The source material was peripheral blood mononuclear cells (PBMCs), sampled at new diagnosis, from a patient treated with antithyroid drugs. The TCR was taken from a woman in her 30s with Graves disease.

This chain's CDR3 is CASSQPGQGPEQYF. The CDR3 coding sequence is TGTGCCAGCAGCCAGCCGGGACAGGGTCCCGAGCAGTACTTC. This chain joins TRBV4-2 and TRBJ2-7, with 9 bases fitting TRBD1. This CDR3 is 14 amino acids long. J gave up 6 bases and V 3 bases, and 6 bases lay outside the gene matches. Germline CDR1 LGHNA, CDR2 YNFKEQ.